This T cell receptor beta chain was captured in a study of cytomegalovirus exposure and HLA in healthy donors. Study outcomes and limitations: Available immune exposure information covered CMV serostatus only. An assumption of roughly uniform sequencing depth across donors underlay the presence/absence analyses.

Notes on this clone: Its antigen is undetermined.

V was clipped by 2 bases and J by 5 bases; unmatched bases: 9. Germline V gene data show CDR1 as GTSNPN and CDR2 as SVGIG (reference sequence). The CDR3 has 14 residues. PCR employed 60 Vbeta and 13 Jbeta primers. TCRdb keeps only in-frame clones here, not all; method: immunoSEQ multiplex PCR. The data hold approximately 150,000 clones, with 65% to 70% observed a single time. The chain has TRBV30 and TRBJ2-7; 7 bases are a match to TRBD1. The clonotype was recovered from a man younger than 45 in good health and CMV-seropositive. The sample taken for sequencing was PBMCs. The CDR3 reads CAWSLPDRAHEQYF. CDR3 sequence (DNA): TGTGCCTGGAGTCTTCCCGACAGGGCCCACGAGCAGTACTTC. Full variable domain (missing parts from reference TRBV30 and TRBJ2-7): SQTIHQWPATLVQPVGSPLSLECTVEGTSNPNLYWYRQAAGRGLQLLFYSVGIGQISSEVPQNLSASRPQDRQFILSSKKLLLSDSGFYLCAWSLPDRAHEQYFGPGTRLTVT.